This T cell receptor beta chain was recorded in a study of blood T cells in healthy people across ages (dated by TCRdb to the mid-2010s). About the full investigation: In model experiments, template switching captured about one uniquely barcoded TCR beta cDNA molecule for every two T cells. The donors were split into four age groups: young (average 16 years), middle-aged (about 40), aged (more than 60) and long-lived (about 74). For two donors (one aged 18 to 30 and one aged 80 or older), the study analyzed two additional independent replicas of 1 million unique cDNA reads from the same blood draw. To avoid experimental bias, donors of different ages were spread randomly across the sequencing lanes. To track age-related changes in TCR beta repertoire diversity, the study relied on deep sequencing normalized with unique cDNA molecular identifiers.

The germline V gene supplies CDR1 MNHEY and CDR2 SVGAGI. The CDR3 runs 15 amino acids, cysteine and phenylalanine included. The CDR3 DNA has 45 bases and is translated from base 1. The junction carries 10 bases between V and J, which are trimmed by 0 bases and 4 bases respectively. The donors were 40 or so Caucasian individuals from Russia, aged roughly 6 to 100 years, who were systemically healthy. Each donor gave around 9.9 milliliters of peripheral blood, collected into EDTA-treated Vacutainer tubes. Ficoll-Paque density-gradient centrifugation was used to isolate PBMCs, with at least 7 million per sample. Trizol reagent was used to extract total RNA from the PBMCs, yielding at least 6 micrograms per sample. Naive CD45RAhigh/CD27high T cell percentages were measured by flow cytometry on a PBMC aliquot from every donor. Library method: 5' RACE. TCRdb shows the sequencer as Illumina HiSeq 2500. The second PCR ran for about 6 to 12 cycles and used a J-beta primer mix along with a sample-barcoded 5' primer. A unique molecular identifier was introduced onto each TCR beta cDNA molecule by a template-switch 5' adaptor carrying 12 random nucleotides. At least 2.5 million CDR3-containing paired-end reads were obtained from each sample. First-strand cDNA synthesis was performed from all RNA using the Mint cDNA synthesis kit, with priming by a TRBC-specific oligonucleotide. Following uracil-DNA glycosylase treatment, all cDNA underwent a first 18-cycle PCR with the universal primers M1SS and BC2_uni_R. Processing in the source paper ran as follows. For normalization, 1 million high-quality reads were randomly selected from each sample, with every read carrying a distinct molecular identifier. Reads sharing molecular identifiers were discarded rather than binned into consensus sequences. MiTCR, set to a Q25 quality threshold and the strictest error-elimination algorithm, was used for CDR3 identification, clonotype clustering and error correction. A nonparametric unseen species model with Euler transformation was used to estimate lower-bound total TCR beta diversity. Using fastp at Q25 and MiXCR, TCRdb reprocessed the public reads and kept productive beta chains. Rows with one shared CDR3 protein collapse into an entry with the most common genes and DNA. For this entry, the V and J calls and clone size follow TCRdb and not the study's own pipeline. The sample table contains over 1,300,000 distinct CDR3 sequences; only one count was recorded for 55% to 75% of them. The top ten clones comprise more than 6% of the sample.

Overall results and qualifications from the work: Estimates of total diversity based on one million sequenced T cells were considered lower bounds and underestimates. Bulk unsorted PBMC profiling prevented conclusive comparison of naive and antigen-experienced compartments. The percentage of naive T cells measured by flow cytometry correlated strongly with observed TCR beta diversity. As age increased, observed TCR beta diversity per million T cells dropped in a roughly linear way, and a significant reduction was already evident by age 40. Compared with the aged group, the long-lived group had more naive CD4+ T cells, fewer expanded clones and increased TCR diversity, a pattern suggesting age selection. Donor CMV infection status was unknown, potentially confounding age-related changes in expanded clonotypes.

This clonotype was found once. Its antigen remains unidentified. The input lacks base qualities; no much larger clone sits a single base away. Source material: blood. This clonotype was obtained from a man between 18 and 29 years old in good health. The rearranged chain carries TRBV6-5 and TRBJ2-1; no D gene call is confident. The bases are TGTGCCAGCAGTTACTCTCCTGTTAGATACAATGAGCAGTTCTTC. This sequence encodes CASSYSPVRYNEQFF.